This T cell receptor (beta chain) was identified in a study of blood T cells in healthy people across ages. Peripheral blood, approximately 10 milliliters per donor, was collected. Looked up from germline, CDR1 is LGHDT and CDR2 is YNNKEL (reference sequence). The CDR3 loop spans 13 amino acids. V shed 3 bases and J 5 bases; nucleotides not matched to a gene: 2. Combining a sample-barcoded 5' primer with a J-beta primer mix, a second PCR ran for roughly 7 to 12 cycles. Each cDNA molecule, via a template-switch adaptor with 12 random nucleotides, was tagged. TCRdb recomputed calls from the 5' RACE reads with MiXCR, one row per CDR3 protein. The table includes more than 650,000 distinct CDR3 sequences, around 24% detected once. This clonotype appeared a few times. This same sample was also taken into another study, of T cells of mothers and their children. That report notes: For each mother, over 8 million TCR beta CDR3 reads were obtained, and for each child, a few million. Unrelated mother-child pairs always had slightly, but never significantly, lower normalized overlap than related pairs.

The sequence came from a boy under 18 in good health. Input material: blood. The chain has TRBV3-1 and TRBJ1-2; TRBD1 matches 8 bases. CDR3 protein: CASSQGQVYGYTF. CDR3 nucleotide sequence: TGTGCCAGCAGCCAGGGACAGGTGTATGGCTACACCTTC.